The rows below give T cell receptor beta chains drawn from one sample of a study of cytomegalovirus exposure and HLA in healthy donors. Sequencing used immunoSEQ multiplex PCR; TCRdb keeps in-frame clones, though not all of them. The sample yields roughly 180,000 clones, more than 65% seen once. The specimen sequenced was PBMCs. The source of these receptors is a girl aged 2 to 10 in good health and CMV-seropositive. CDR3s include the opening cysteine and the closing phenylalanine or tryptophan. The D gene is left open where the match is weak. Rows give clone size only sometimes, using once, few, many, or a class for an expanded clone.

TRBV27	.	TRBJ2-6	.	CASSSPSSGANVLTF	TGTGCCAGCAGTTCCCCTAGCTCTGGGGCCAACGTCCTGACTTTC
TRBV19	TRBD1	TRBJ2-7	.	CASSNRGQGASYEQYF	TGTGCCAGTAGTAACAGAGGACAGGGGGCTTCCTACGAGCAGTACTTC
TRBV2	.	TRBJ1-2	once	CASTTGGGGYTF	TGTGCCAGCACTACGGGGGGAGGTGGCTACACCTTC
TRBV28	.	TRBJ2-5	few	CASSTVWGDLQTQYF	TGTGCCAGCAGTACTGTTTGGGGGGATTTGCAGACCCAGTACTTC
TRBV5-1	.	TRBJ1-4	.	CASSLGQQTNEKLFF	TGCGCCAGCAGCTTGGGGCAACAGACTAATGAAAAACTGTTTTTT
TRBV27	TRBD1	TRBJ1-1	.	CASSNRGVAEAFF	TGTGCCAGCAGCAACAGGGGCGTCGCTGAAGCTTTCTTT
TRBV10-2	TRBD1	TRBJ2-1	.	CAMRKGQADPTPYNEQFF	TGCGCCATGAGAAAGGGACAGGCTGACCCAACCCCCTACAATGAGCAGTTCTTC
TRBV5-4	TRBD2	TRBJ2-3	.	CASSLVREPTDTQYF	TGTGCCAGCAGCTTGGTGCGGGAGCCGACAGATACGCAGTATTTT
TRBV28	TRBD2	TRBJ2-7	.	CASSPGLAGAHEQYF	TGTGCCAGCAGTCCCGGACTAGCGGGAGCCCACGAGCAGTACTTC
TRBV5-1	.	TRBJ2-2	.	CASSLRVLDTGELFF	TGCGCCAGCAGCTTGCGGGTTCTCGACACCGGGGAGCTGTTTTTT
TRBV6-5	.	TRBJ2-5	.	CASSYWGDSQETQYF	TGTGCCAGCAGTTATTGGGGGGACAGCCAAGAGACCCAGTACTTC
TRBV5-4	.	TRBJ1-2	.	CASSLVDQDNYGYTF	TGTGCCAGCAGCTTGGTGGATCAGGATAACTATGGCTACACCTTC
TRBV19	.	TRBJ1-2	.	CASSPLQNYGYTF	TGTGCCAGTAGTCCCCTTCAGAACTATGGCTACACCTTC
TRBV30	.	TRBJ1-3	.	CAWSGVPGNTIYF	TGTGCCTGGAGCGGGGTCCCTGGAAACACCATATATTTT
TRBV10-3	TRBD1	TRBJ2-7	.	CAISESKGQASYEQYF	TGTGCCATCAGTGAGTCAAAGGGACAGGCGTCCTACGAGCAGTACTTC
TRBV6-1	.	TRBJ2-2	.	CASSETRTGELFF	TGTGCCAGCAGTGAGACTAGAACCGGGGAGCTGTTTTTT
TRBV5-1	.	TRBJ1-1	.	CASSLKQGRDTEAFF	TGCGCCAGCAGCCTCAAGCAGGGTAGGGACACTGAGGCTTTCTTT
TRBV4-2	.	TRBJ1-5	.	CASSSTDRNSNQPQHF	TGTGCCAGCAGCTCGACGGACAGAAATAGCAATCAGCCCCAGCATTTT
TRBV14	TRBD2	TRBJ2-2	.	CASSQTPGLAGSWELFF	TGTGCCAGCAGCCAAACACCGGGACTAGCGGGATCTTGGGAGCTGTTTTTT
TRBV4-1	.	TRBJ1-1	.	CASGGGINSVEAFF	TGCGCCAGCGGGGGGGGGATCAATAGTGTTGAAGCTTTCTTT
TRBV6-1	.	TRBJ1-6	.	CASSEYPGSPLHF	TGTGCCAGCAGTGAGTACCCAGGGTCACCCCTCCACTTT
TRBV18	.	TRBJ1-1	.	CASSPASGRTEAFF	TGTGCCAGCTCACCAGCCTCAGGGAGGACTGAAGCTTTCTTT
TRBV10-3	TRBD1	TRBJ1-2	.	CAISENYRGQGYGYTF	TGTGCCATCAGTGAGAATTACAGGGGGCAGGGCTATGGCTACACCTTC
TRBV19	.	TRBJ1-5	.	CASSPLGGWNNQPQHF	TGTGCCAGTAGTCCCCTCGGGGGGTGGAACAATCAGCCCCAGCATTTT
TRBV5-1	TRBD2	TRBJ2-7	.	CAQRDLKLYEQYF	TGCGCCCAGCGGGACTTGAAGCTCTACGAGCAGTACTTC
TRBV6-1	TRBD2	TRBJ2-7	.	CASSEAGWGRAGDSDEQYF	TGTGCCAGCAGTGAAGCTGGTTGGGGTCGAGCGGGAGACTCCGACGAGCAGTACTTC
TRBV2	TRBD1	TRBJ1-1	.	CASRQGGPIGEAFF	TGTGCCAGCAGACAGGGGGGCCCTATTGGTGAAGCTTTCTTT
TRBV7-3	.	TRBJ2-1	once	CASSPGQGTEQFF	TGTGCCAGCAGCCCAGGCCAGGGGACTGAGCAGTTCTTC
TRBV7-8	.	TRBJ2-1	.	CASSPRLARSLNEQFF	TGTGCCAGCAGCCCGCGACTGGCCCGCAGCCTCAATGAGCAGTTCTTC
TRBV7-2	TRBD1	TRBJ1-2	.	CASSWGDREGDYGYTF	TGTGCCAGCAGCTGGGGGGACAGGGAAGGGGACTATGGCTACACCTTC
TRBV7-9	TRBD2	TRBJ2-7	.	CASSFGGGRTYEQYF	TGTGCCAGCAGCTTTGGAGGCGGGAGAACCTACGAGCAGTACTTC
TRBV5-6	.	TRBJ2-5	.	CAQAQETQYF	TGTGCCCAAGCCCAAGAGACCCAGTACTTC
TRBV7-9	.	TRBJ2-5	.	CASSSPRGGLHQETQYF	TGTGCCAGCAGCTCACCCCGCGGCGGGCTGCATCAAGAGACCCAGTACTTC
TRBV20-1	.	TRBJ2-3	.	CSARRGDTQYF	TGCAGTGCTAGGCGGGGAGATACGCAGTATTTT
TRBV10-3	.	TRBJ2-7	.	CAITRDLGYEQYF	TGTGCCATCACCCGGGACTTAGGCTACGAGCAGTACTTC
TRBV11-2	.	TRBJ1-2	.	CASSQWPYGYTF	TGTGCCAGCAGCCAATGGCCGTATGGCTACACCTTC
TRBV28	TRBD2	TRBJ2-4	.	CASSSPWTSVKNIQYF	TGTGCCAGCAGTTCCCCTTGGACTAGCGTTAAAAACATTCAGTACTTC
TRBV4-1	.	TRBJ2-6	many	CASSQDGQLSGANVLTF	TGCGCCAGCAGCCAAGACGGACAGCTCTCTGGGGCCAACGTCCTGACTTTC